Below, 29 T cell receptor beta chains from the same sample are listed, as sequenced in a study of T-cell reconstitution after alpha-beta-depleted transplantation in children. As it was prepared, the TCRbeta library received unique molecular identifiers. TCRdb processed the PCR reads anew with MiXCR; each CDR3 protein has one entry. The sample has about 980,000 distinct CDR3 sequences, 25% to 35% seen once. This sample comprised PBMCs, mostly from graft donor cells, obtained 360 days after TCRalphabeta/CD19-depleted stem cell transplant. Receptors originate from a boy in the first two years of life who had a stem cell transplant for SCID, so the T cells may come from the graft donor.

This clonotype appeared a few times. J is TRBJ2-5 and V is TRBV5-5; 8 bases are a match to TRBD2. J gave up 1 base and V 0 bases, and 8 bases lay outside the gene matches. The germline CDR1 and CDR2 sequences are SGHKS and YYEKEE (reference sequence). The CDR3 has 17 residues. The CDR3 loop reads CASSLGPAGVPQETQYF. In nucleotides, the CDR3 is TGTGCCAGCAGCTTGGGACCAGCGGGGGTTCCCCAAGAGACCCAGTACTTC.

This chain links TRBV4-2 with TRBJ2-3, with D maybe TRBD2 (6 bases). This CDR3 has 16 amino acids. Germline values: CDR1 LGHNA, CDR2 YNFKEQ. Deletions cut 4 bases from V and 0 bases from J, with 14 bases between. This CDR3 is CASSPRLVISTDTQYF. CDR3 in DNA: TGTGCCAGCAGCCCTCGACTAGTCATTAGCACAGATACGCAGTATTTT.

V and J are TRBV5-1 and TRBJ1-1, with D perhaps TRBD1 (5 bases). The CDR3 sequence is 13 residues long. V shed 0 bases and J shed 6 bases, with 9 bases lying between them. Per the germline V gene, CDR1 is SGHRS and CDR2 is YFSETQ. As DNA, the CDR3 is TGCGCCAGCAGCTTGGCGGGGGAAGCTGAAGCTTTCTTT. Translated: CASSLAGEAEAFF.

This clonotype came up a few times. The rearrangement uses TRBV20-1 and TRBJ2-1; no clear D gene. The CDR3 covers 13 residues. Germline V lookup: CDR1 DFQATT, CDR2 SNEGSKA (reference sequence). Trimming stripped 3 bases from V and 10 bases from J, with 16 bases between. The CDR3 bases are TGCAGTGCTAGGAGAGTGGTCGGCCCGGAGCAGTTCTTC. Protein: CSARRVVGPEQFF.

This clonotype showed up many times. This chain links TRBV27 with TRBJ2-1; 7 positions match TRBD1. Germline V gene lookup returns CDR1 MNHEY and CDR2 SMNVEV (reference sequence). V shed 5 bases, J shed 4 bases, and the junction held 17 bases outside the gene matches. This CDR3 has 18 amino acids. The CDR3 bases are TGTGCCAGCAGTACCCTAAGGGACAGTAGGGTAGGGTACAATGAGCAGTTCTTC. Amino acids: CASSTLRDSRVGYNEQFF.

The chain combines TRBV29-1 with TRBJ2-1; perhaps TRBD2 as D (5 bases). The CDR3 has 11 amino acids. Germline values: CDR1 SQVTM, CDR2 ANQGSEA. V lost 8 bases to trimming and J lost 7 bases, with 12 bases between them. CDR3 nucleotide sequence: TGCAGCTACCCGGGGTCAAATGAGCAGTTCTTC. Its translation: CSYPGSNEQFF.

This clonotype was detected a few times. V usage is TRBV5-1 and J usage is TRBJ2-1, with TRBD2 matching 12 bases. V lost 0 bases to trimming and J lost 3 bases; unmatched junction nucleotides: 7. The CDR3 runs to 18 residues. Per germline, CDR1 SGHRS and CDR2 YFSETQ. CDR3 in DNA: TGCGCCAGCAGCTTGGCTAGCGGGGGGGCCCCTCTCTACAATGAGCAGTTCTTC. It encodes CASSLASGGAPLYNEQFF.

V and J are TRBV12-3 or TRBV12-4 and TRBJ2-3; the D gene could be TRBD1 or TRBD2 (6 bases each). There are 16 residues in the CDR3. Between the trimmed V and J ends, which lost 4 bases and 4 bases, there was a span of 18 bases. In nucleotides, the CDR3 is TGTGCCAGCAGTTCCGGACAGTGGAGGGGTGCAGATACGCAGTATTTT. Amino acids: CASSSGQWRGADTQYF.

The gene calls are TRBV7-8 and TRBJ2-2; D perhaps matches TRBD2 (6 bases). Germline CDR1 SGHVS, CDR2 FQNEAQ. The CDR3 is 17 amino acids. Trimming shortened V by 4 bases and J by 2 bases, and 17 bases separated the two germline ends. The DNA for the CDR3 is TGTGCCAGCAGCTCACGCCGGGGGTTGGATAACACCGGGGAGCTGTTTTTT. Protein product: CASSSRRGLDNTGELFF.

The rearrangement uses TRBV12-3 or TRBV12-4 and TRBJ1-2; weak D call: TRBD1 (5 bases). V was trimmed by 2 bases and J by 0 bases, leaving 10 bases between them. The CDR3 consists of 15 residues. Written as DNA, the CDR3 is TGTGCCAGCAGTTTAACACAGGTTTCTAACTATGGCTACACCTTC. Translating it yields CASSLTQVSNYGYTF.

This clonotype was observed a few times. The J gene is TRBJ2-5, the V gene TRBV6-1; TRBD1 agrees at 10 bases. This CDR3 has 16 amino acids. With V trimmed by 5 bases and J by 4 bases, 10 bases remained unmatched. Per the germline V gene, CDR1 is MNHNS and CDR2 is SASEGT. This chain's CDR3 is CASSRPGTGERETQYF. The CDR3 region has the DNA TGTGCCAGCAGTCGACCCGGGACAGGGGAGCGAGAGACCCAGTACTTC.

This clonotype was counted at least ten times. The CDR3 nucleotides read TGTGCCAGCAGTTTGGTGAGAGCTAGCACAGATACGCAGTATTTT. It is translated as CASSLVRASTDTQYF. The chain links TRBV28 to TRBJ2-3; D is ambiguous. The CDR3 covers 15 residues. Deletions cut 3 bases from V and 0 bases from J, with 10 bases between. In germline, CDR1 is MDHEN, CDR2 SYDVKM.

This chain uses TRBV5-1 with TRBJ1-2, with D perhaps TRBD1 (5 bases). The CDR3 extends over 13 amino acids. CDR1 is SGHRS and CDR2 is YFSETQ in the germline V gene. The ends were cut back, 2 bases at V and 8 bases at J, with 13 bases in the middle. CDR3 protein: CASSLQASRGYTF. The CDR3 DNA sequence: TGCGCCAGCAGCTTACAGGCCTCTAGGGGCTACACCTTC.

The table lists this clonotype with a few counts. The CDR3 is CASSSGVLPEVRHGYTF. Here the CDR3 DNA reads TGTGCCAGCAGCTCGGGGGTCCTGCCCGAAGTAAGACATGGCTACACCTTC. The rearrangement joins TRBV7-8 to TRBJ1-2; D is possibly TRBD1 (5 bases). Per the germline V gene, CDR1 is SGHVS and CDR2 is FQNEAQ. V was shortened by 4 bases and J by 6 bases, with 24 bases between the two germline ends. The CDR3 extends over 17 amino acids.

This clonotype came up once. The V and J genes are TRBV20-1 and TRBJ1-1, with TRBD1 identical over 7 bases. The CDR3 spans 15 residues. CDR1 is DFQATT, CDR2 SNEGSKA, per germline (reference sequence). V lost 0 bases, J lost 1 base, and 5 bases stayed unmatched. The CDR3 reads CSARDIRQGNTEAFF. CDR3 DNA: TGCAGTGCTAGAGATATTAGACAGGGGAACACTGAAGCTTTCTTT.

The chain links TRBV25-1 to TRBJ2-5; the match to TRBD1 covers 10 bases. Trimming removed 6 bases from V and 5 bases from J; junction bases left unmatched: 3. The germline V gene encodes CDR1 MGHDK and CDR2 SYGVNS. This CDR3 region has 13 residues. The CDR3 DNA sequence: TGTGCCAGCAGGGACAGGGGGTGGGAGACCCAGTACTTC. Protein: CASRDRGWETQYF. The entire variable domain, with the rest obtained from reference TRBV25-1 and TRBJ2-5, is as follows: EADIYQTPRYLVIGTGKKITLECSQTMGHDKMYWYQQDPGMELHLIHYSYGVNSTEKGDLSSESTVSRIRTEHFPLTLESARPSHTSQYLCASRDRGWETQYFGPGTRLLVL.

This chain uses TRBV30 with TRBJ2-3; 8 bases line up with TRBD2. Trimming cost V 5 bases and J 0 bases; bases outside gene matches: 22. CDR3 size: 20 residues. Germline V lookup: CDR1 GTSNPN, CDR2 SVGIG (reference sequence). The chain's CDR3 is CAWSSGEVAGRLPSTDTQYF. The CDR3 DNA reads as TGTGCCTGGTCCTCAGGCGAGGTAGCGGGGAGATTGCCTAGCACAGATACGCAGTATTTT.

The chain employs TRBV3-1 and TRBJ2-1; 10 bases line up with TRBD2. The CDR3 has 17 residues. Per germline, CDR1 LGHDT and CDR2 YNNKEL (reference sequence). V lost 2 bases and J lost 7; bases outside the gene matches: 11. This CDR3 reads CASSQIAGGQGYNEQFF. CDR3 nucleotides: TGTGCCAGCAGCCAAATAGCGGGGGGCCAAGGTTATAATGAGCAGTTCTTC.

The DNA of the CDR3 is TGCAGCGTTCGTAGCCGGGACAGCTCCTACGAGCAGTACTTC. The encoded protein is CSVRSRDSSYEQYF. This rearrangement joins TRBV29-1 to TRBJ2-7; 7 bases are a match to TRBD1. Germline values: CDR1 SQVTM, CDR2 ANQGSEA. The ends lost 5 bases at V and 0 bases at J; junction bases unmatched: 7. This CDR3 region has 14 residues.

This clonotype was seen a handful of times. The chain uses TRBV12-3 or TRBV12-4 and TRBJ1-5; TRBD1 aligns across 7 bases. J lost 4 bases, V lost 5 bases, and 5 bases had no gene match. This CDR3 comprises 14 residues. Here the CDR3 DNA reads TGTGCCAGCAGTACAGGGGATCGGAATCAGCCCCAGCATTTT. Protein product: CASSTGDRNQPQHF.

In its sample, this clonotype was seen a few times. V gene TRBV20-1 combines with J gene TRBJ2-1; 7 nucleotides agree with TRBD2. The CDR3 covers 19 residues. Looked up from germline, CDR1 is DFQATT and CDR2 is SNEGSKA (reference sequence). V lost 3 bases, J lost 0 bases, and 17 bases stayed unmatched. CDR3 bases: TGCAGTGCTAGGTCCAGGGTGGGGGGGATCCACCTCTCCTACAATGAGCAGTTCTTC. Translated, it gives CSARSRVGGIHLSYNEQFF.

This chain joins TRBV15 and TRBJ1-1; 10 nucleotides align to TRBD1. The CDR3 extends over 14 amino acids. The germline gives CDR1 LNHNV, CDR2 YYDKDF (reference sequence). J was trimmed by 10 bases and V by 3 bases; bases with no gene match: 8. The CDR3 is CATSSLTGGGAAFF. CDR3 DNA sequence: TGTGCCACCAGCAGCCTGACAGGGGGCGGAGCAGCTTTCTTT.

The chain links TRBV3-1 to TRBJ2-1; D possibly corresponds to TRBD2 (6 bases). The V gene's germline CDR1 is LGHDT and CDR2 YNNKEL (reference sequence). V was trimmed by 7 bases and J by 8 bases, leaving 15 bases between them. This CDR3 has 13 amino acids. CDR3 coding DNA: TGTGCCAGCACCCTATATGGAGGGGATGAGCAGTTCTTC. Its protein product is CASTLYGGDEQFF.

This clonotype was detected only a few times. This CDR3 is CSARDVFAADGPTYEQYF. The CDR3 DNA reads TGCAGTGCTAGAGATGTTTTCGCGGCTGACGGACCTACCTACGAGCAGTACTTC. V and J are TRBV20-1 and TRBJ2-7; no clear D. The germline CDR1 and CDR2 sequences are DFQATT and SNEGSKA (reference sequence). V lost 0 bases and J 2 bases, leaving 23 bases between the germline ends. The length of the CDR3 is 18 residues.

This clonotype was counted between two and nine times. The J gene is TRBJ2-1, the V gene TRBV18, with D uncertain. The CDR3 length is 14 residues. Trimming stripped 3 bases from V and 8 bases from J, with 14 bases between. Per the germline V gene, CDR1 is KGHSH and CDR2 is LQKENI. In nucleotides, the CDR3 is TGTGCCAGCTCACCCCTCCATGGTGGCGATGAGCAGTTCTTC. Protein: CASSPLHGGDEQFF.

The gene calls are TRBV6-1 and TRBJ1-1; D is unclear. This CDR3 comprises 14 residues. CDR1 MNHNS and CDR2 SASEGT come from the germline V gene. V gave up 3 bases and J gave up 0 bases, with 8 bases separating them. CDR3 loop: CASSEPGVNTEAFF. CDR3 coding DNA: TGTGCCAGCAGTGAGCCGGGCGTGAACACTGAAGCTTTCTTT.

In its sample, this clonotype was seen a few times. This chain links TRBV7-3 with TRBJ1-6; D unresolved. This CDR3 contains 13 residues. V was trimmed by 5 bases and J by 11 bases, leaving 13 bases between them. Germline V lookup: CDR1 SGHTA, CDR2 FQGTGA. Here the CDR3 DNA reads TGTGCCAGCAGCCGAGACACAAAGGCACCCCTCCACTTT. This translates into CASSRDTKAPLHF.

The chain carries TRBV10-3 and TRBJ2-7; maybe TRBD2 (7 bases). Trimming took off 5 bases at V and 2 bases at J, with 13 bases between the two ends. Germline lookup yields CDR1 ENHRY and CDR2 SYGVKD. CDR3 size: 14 residues. The CDR3 is CAISFGGAPYEQYF. The CDR3 DNA follows: TGTGCCATCAGTTTTGGGGGGGCACCCTACGAGCAGTACTTC.

There are many counts of this clonotype. This chain's CDR3 is CAISEGSLYEQYF. For the CDR3, the DNA is TGTGCCATCAGTGAGGGCAGCCTCTACGAGCAGTACTTC. The V and J genes are TRBV10-3 and TRBJ2-7; the D is unclear. V shed 2 bases and J shed 3 bases, with 8 bases lying between them. The V gene's germline CDR1 is ENHRY and CDR2 SYGVKD. The CDR3 is 13 residues long.